This T cell receptor (beta chain) was identified in a study of ipilimumab plus nivolumab after autologous stem cell transplantation. In the study overall: A median of about eight nivolumab and 4 to 6 ipilimumab doses were given.

Germline-derived CDR1 and CDR2 are SGHRS and YFSETQ. The CDR3 has 12 residues. V was trimmed by 1 base and J by 5 bases, leaving 6 bases between them. Patients got 3 mg/kg IV nivolumab weeks 1, 4, 7, 10, then biweekly through week 26. The repertoire was sequenced with immunoSEQ multiplex PCR; TCRdb's copy has only in-frame clones and lacks some. The table lists tens of thousands of clones, about 83% of them singletons, with approximately 2.2% in the top ten. This clonotype was sampled from a male donor with diffuse large B-cell lymphoma. This sequence joins TRBV5-1 and TRBJ1-1; D gene ambiguous. The sequencing used PBMCs, collected in a trial of ipilimumab plus nivolumab as post-transplant consolidation. CDR3 in DNA: TGCGCCAGCAGCTTGCGGGGAACTGAAGCTTTCTTT. Translation: CASSLRGTEAFF.